This T cell receptor beta chain was sequenced for a study of T cell changes during pregnancy in multiple sclerosis. CDR1 is SGHRS, CDR2 YFSETQ, per germline. Trimming pared 4 bases from V and 2 bases from J, leaving 19 bases between. The CDR3 totals 16 residues. Produced via immunoSEQ multiplex PCR; TCRdb's table is partial and in-frame only. The sample holds roughly 90,000 clones, around 93% seen once. The clonotype was recovered from a female donor in good health, enrolled as a control in a pregnancy study. The chain joins TRBV5-1 to TRBJ2-7; tentative D call: TRBD1 (7 bases). The sample in question was peripheral blood, obtained in the first trimester of pregnancy. CDR3 bases: TGCGCCAGCAGCCCCGGGGGACAGTCAGGAGCCTACGAGCAGTACTTC. Its translation: CASSPGGQSGAYEQYF.